The 17 T cell receptor beta chains in this list originate from one sample, sequenced in a study of blood T cell repertoires in COVID-19. Measured with immunoSEQ multiplex PCR; TCRdb has only the in-frame clones, and not every one. The sample yields 55,000 to 70,000 clones, almost 80% seen once. The source material was peripheral blood. These receptors came from a man aged 55 to 69 with acute or convalescent COVID-19.

This CDR3 is CATAPARYLSGQDSYNEQFF. CDR3 in DNA: TGTGCCACAGCTCCCGCTCGGTACCTCTCGGGACAGGACTCCTACAATGAGCAGTTCTTC. V gene TRBV2 combines with J gene TRBJ2-1, with TRBD1 identical over 8 bases. V trimming: 10 bases; J trimming: 0 bases; junction bases outside the gene matches: 23. Germline loops: CDR1 SNHLY, CDR2 FYNNEI. This CDR3 has 20 residues.

This clone has a count of ten or more. The chain combines TRBV6-5 with TRBJ1-1; D ambiguous. Trimming shortened V by 4 bases and J by 3 bases, and 9 bases separated the two germline ends. The CDR3 is 13 amino acids. CDR1 MNHEY and CDR2 SVGAGI come from the germline V gene. CDR3 coding DNA: TGTGCCAGCAGTTTAGGCGGAGACACTGAAGCTTTCTTT. As protein: CASSLGGDTEAFF.

This sequence joins TRBV5-1 and TRBJ2-1, with 8 nucleotides matching TRBD2. The CDR3 is 15 residues long. The V segment lost 4 bases and the J segment 1 base; nucleotides outside the gene matches: 4. Per the germline V gene, CDR1 is SGHRS and CDR2 is YFSETQ. CDR3: CASSKTSVSYNEQFF. CDR3 sequence (DNA): TGCGCCAGCAGCAAGACTAGCGTTTCCTACAATGAGCAGTTCTTC.

This chain connects TRBV28 to TRBJ1-1, with a possible D match to TRBD1 (5 bases). The CDR3 has 16 amino acids. Looked up from germline, CDR1 is MDHEN and CDR2 is SYDVKM. Trimming cost V 2 bases and J 0 bases, with 13 bases left between them. CDR3 sequence (DNA): TGTGCCAGCAGTTTACCCTACGGGGGTTTGAACACTGAAGCTTTCTTT. Protein: CASSLPYGGLNTEAFF.

V usage is TRBV5-1 and J usage is TRBJ1-1; no clear D. The V end was cut by 5 bases, the J end by 7 bases, with 9 bases between. The CDR3 extends over 11 amino acids. CDR1 is SGHRS and CDR2 is YFSETQ in the germline V gene. The CDR3 nucleotides read TGCGCCAGCAGTTTCCGAGGTGAAGCTTTCTTT. Encoded protein: CASSFRGEAFF. The entire variable domain, with the rest obtained from reference TRBV5-1 and TRBJ1-1, is as follows: KAGVTQTPRYLIKTRGQQVTLSCSPISGHRSVSWYQQTPGQGLQFLFEYFSETQRNKGNFPGRFSGRQFSNSRSEMNVSTLELGDSALYLCASSFRGEAFFGQGTRLTVV.

This chain connects TRBV6-5 to TRBJ1-3, with 7 nucleotides matching TRBD1. Germline V lookup: CDR1 MNHEY, CDR2 SVGAGI. The CDR3 contains 15 residues. The J segment lost 4 bases and the V segment lost 2 bases, leaving 5 bases of the junction unmatched. CDR3 nucleotides: TGTGCCAGCAGTTACCGAGGACAGGACGGAAACACCATATATTTT. It specifies CASSYRGQDGNTIYF.

The V gene is TRBV5-1, the J gene TRBJ2-7, with 7 bases lining up with TRBD1. Trimming at V came to 0 bases and at J to 0 bases, leaving 9 bases not matched to a gene. Germline lookup yields CDR1 SGHRS and CDR2 YFSETQ. The CDR3 covers 17 residues. This chain's CDR3 is CASSLGTLQGSSYEQYF. In nucleotides, the CDR3 is TGCGCCAGCAGCTTGGGGACCCTACAGGGGAGCTCCTACGAGCAGTACTTC.

The chain has TRBV19 and TRBJ1-2, with D uncertain. The CDR3 spans 13 residues. The ends were cut back, 5 bases at V and 0 bases at J, with 7 bases in the middle. Germline lookup yields CDR1 LNHDA and CDR2 SQIVND (reference sequence). Here the CDR3 reads CASSHGANYGYTF. CDR3 nucleotides: TGTGCCAGTAGTCACGGAGCTAACTATGGCTACACCTTC. Full variable domain (outside the CDR3, taken from reference TRBV19 and TRBJ1-2): DGGITQSPKYLFRKEGQNVTLSCEQNLNHDAMYWYRQDPGQGLRLIYYSQIVNDFQKGDIAEGYSVSREKKESFPLTVTSAQKNPTAFYLCASSHGANYGYTFGSGTRLTVV.

The chain links TRBV6-5 to TRBJ1-2, with D maybe TRBD1 (5 bases). Germline lookup yields CDR1 MNHEY and CDR2 SVGAGI. Between the trimmed V and J ends, which lost 4 bases and 8 bases, there was a span of 17 bases. The CDR3 is 14 residues long. Here the CDR3 reads CASSWGLILGGYTF. In DNA, the CDR3 is TGTGCCAGCAGTTGGGGCCTTATACTGGGAGGCTACACCTTC.

By share, this clone counts as medium-sized. V gene TRBV5-1 combines with J gene TRBJ2-3; tentatively, D is TRBD1 (6 bases). The germline gives CDR1 SGHRS, CDR2 YFSETQ. Trimming cost V 5 bases and J 2 bases, with 12 bases left between them. The CDR3 spans 14 residues. CDR3 nucleotide sequence: TGCGCCAGCAGTTACGGACAGCCCACAGATACGCAGTATTTT. It is translated as CASSYGQPTDTQYF. Supplemented by reference TRBV5-1 and TRBJ2-3, the full variable domain reads KAGVTQTPRYLIKTRGQQVTLSCSPISGHRSVSWYQQTPGQGLQFLFEYFSETQRNKGNFPGRFSGRQFSNSRSEMNVSTLELGDSALYLCASSYGQPTDTQYFGPGTRLTVL.

This chain joins TRBV6-2 or TRBV6-3 and TRBJ1-6; maybe TRBD1 (5 bases). V was pared by 6 bases and J by 7 bases, with 16 bases between. Germline V gene sequence: CDR1 MNHEY, CDR2 SVGEGT. CDR3 size: 15 residues. The DNA for the CDR3 is TGTGCCAGCAGCCTAGGGGCCCTCAGGAATTCACCCCTCCACTTT. It codes for CASSLGALRNSPLHF.

The chain couples TRBV5-1 to TRBJ1-3, with D unclear. CDR3 size: 14 residues. Trimming stripped 4 bases from V and 9 bases from J, with 17 bases between. Germline CDR1 reads SGHRS; CDR2 reads YFSETQ. The CDR3 here is CASSPGPLDSTIYF. The CDR3 DNA reads TGCGCCAGCAGCCCCGGACCTCTGGACTCCACCATATATTTT.

The V call is TRBV5-5, the J call TRBJ2-7; the D gene is possibly TRBD1 (6 bases). The CDR3 length is 14 residues. Germline V CDR1 and CDR2: SGHKS, YYEKEE (reference sequence). V was clipped by 1 base and J by 4 bases, with 12 bases between them. This CDR3 is CASSLNQGWYEQYF. CDR3 nucleotide sequence: TGTGCCAGCAGCTTGAACCAGGGGTGGTACGAGCAGTACTTC.

This chain connects TRBV7-9 to TRBJ1-2; 7 nucleotides align to TRBD1. Losses at the gene ends were 5 bases for V and 5 bases for J; bases not matched to a gene: 8. The CDR3 loop spans 14 amino acids. CDR1 SEHNR and CDR2 FQNEAQ come from the germline V gene (reference sequence). CDR3 coding DNA: TGTGCCAGCAGCCTGATAGGGACAGCATATGGCTACACCTTC. This translates into CASSLIGTAYGYTF.

V is TRBV7-3 and J is TRBJ1-1, with D perhaps TRBD1 (5 bases). Germline loops: CDR1 SGHTA, CDR2 FQGTGA. V was pared by 2 bases and J by 4 bases, with 17 bases between. CDR3 length: 16 amino acids. The CDR3 region is CASSLGPGGWGTEAFF. CDR3 nucleotides: TGTGCCAGCAGCTTAGGACCCGGGGGATGGGGCACTGAAGCTTTCTTT.

This clone appeared many times. The J gene is TRBJ1-1, the V gene TRBV9, with a possible D match to TRBD1 (5 bases). Looked up from germline, CDR1 is SGDLS and CDR2 is YYNGEE. With 6 bases removed from V and 3 bases from J, the gap between germline ends came to 18 bases. This CDR3 is built from 15 residues. The CDR3 protein is CASTPSPAGDTEAFF. The CDR3 DNA follows: TGTGCCAGCACCCCCTCGCCTGCGGGGGACACTGAAGCTTTCTTT.

This chain uses TRBV12-5 with TRBJ2-2, with unresolved D. V dropped 0 bases and J dropped 3 bases, with 8 bases sitting between them. CDR3 length: 15 amino acids. Germline assignment: CDR1 LGHNT and CDR2 FRNRAP. CDR3 in DNA: TGTGCTAGTGGTTTGGTACTCCGGGACACCGGGGAGCTGTTTTTT. Translating it yields CASGLVLRDTGELFF.